This T cell receptor (beta chain) was retrieved from a study of OX40 agonist ivuxolimab in advanced cancers. Study details: Hepatocellular carcinoma, melanoma, renal cell or head and neck cancer was diagnosed in the dose-escalation patients. Findings of the study overall: The 0.1-3.0 mg/kg partial responders had among the lowest clonal expansion. Some nonresponders also had low normalized T-cell clonal expansion. At 0.1 to 3.0 mg/kg and by week 6, CD4+ and CD8+ T cells in the blood had expanded clonally.

Remarks on this clone: The antigen remains unidentified.

V lost 0 bases to trimming and J lost 2 bases, with 13 bases between them. The germline gives CDR1 ENHRY, CDR2 SYGVKD. The CDR3 consists of 16 residues. TCRdb's table, derived via immunoSEQ multiplex PCR, lists solely in-frame clones and lacks some. Of 30,000 to 40,000 clones listed, 65% to 80% were seen once; the top ten hold approximately 11%. Source: CD4+ or CD8+ T cells sorted from blood, taken in a trial of the OX40 agonist ivuxolimab. This receptor was obtained from an adult with an advanced solid tumor such as melanoma, head and neck, liver or kidney cancer. The V gene is TRBV10-3, the J gene TRBJ1-1; a weak D match, TRBD1 (5 bases). DNA for the CDR3: TGTGCCATCAGTGAGTCGGGCGGGACTAGCAACACTGAAGCTTTCTTT. Translation: CAISESGGTSNTEAFF.